The rows below give T cell receptor beta chains drawn from one sample of a study of shared clonotypes between healthy human individuals. Data came from immunoSEQ multiplex PCR; TCRdb stores just in-frame clones and leaves some out. The table shows about 800,000 clones, with 96% occurring only once. The sample was naive CD8+ T cells sorted from blood. These receptors all stem from a man aged 25-45 years in good health. Both conserved end residues are part of each CDR3. D genes are given only for firm matches. Part of the rows lack a size; the others show once, few, many or a class for expanded clones.

TRBV5-1	.	TRBJ2-4	TRBD1	TGCGCCAGCAGCTCTCCCGGGACAGGATCGAATTTAAACATTCAGTACTTC	CASSSPGTGSNLNIQYF
TRBV21-1	.	TRBJ2-2	.	TGTGCCAGGTGGACAGGGACTAACACCGGGGAGCTGTTTTTT	CARWTGTNTGELFF
TRBV4-1	.	TRBJ2-7	TRBD2	TGCGCCAGCAGCCAAGTACCCCCGACTAGCGGCAGCTACGAGCAGTACTTC	CASSQVPPTSGSYEQYF
TRBV13	.	TRBJ2-7	.	TGTGCCAGCAGTGAGGGAAGTTACGAGCAGTACTTC	CASSEGSYEQYF
TRBV2	.	TRBJ2-7	.	TGTGCCAGTCAAGGGGCAGTCTACGAGCAGTACTTC	CASQGAVYEQYF
TRBV7-9	.	TRBJ2-1	.	TGTGCCAGCAGCTTAGGGGGAGATGAGCAGTTCTTC	CASSLGGDEQFF
TRBV4-3	.	TRBJ1-1	.	TGCGCCAGCAGCCAAGCCGTGAACACTGAAGCTTTCTTT	CASSQAVNTEAFF
TRBV7-9	.	TRBJ2-7	.	TGTGCCAGCAGCCCTACCCGGGGTAGCGGAAACTACGAGCAGTACTTC	CASSPTRGSGNYEQYF
TRBV9	once	TRBJ2-3	TRBD2	TGTGCCAGCAGCCCCATAGCGGGACCCACAGATACGCAGTATTTT	CASSPIAGPTDTQYF
TRBV5-3	.	TRBJ2-2	.	TGTGCCAGAAGCCCTAAGGAGGTGCACACCGGGGAGCTGTTTTTT	CARSPKEVHTGELFF
TRBV7-3	.	TRBJ2-3	TRBD2	TGTGCCAGCAGTCCTCTAGCGGGAGGGCTCACAGATACGCAGTATTTT	CASSPLAGGLTDTQYF
TRBV15	.	TRBJ2-1	TRBD1	TGTGCCACCAGCAGAGCGACAGGGTGGAACAATGAGCAGTTCTTC	CATSRATGWNNEQFF
TRBV19	.	TRBJ2-7	TRBD2	TGTGCCAGTAGTATAGCGGGAGGACCCTACGAGCAGTACTTC	CASSIAGGPYEQYF
TRBV27	.	TRBJ2-7	.	TGTGCCAGCAGTCTCCGGGACTCCACCTACGAGCAGTACTTC	CASSLRDSTYEQYF
TRBV10-3	.	TRBJ2-1	TRBD1	TGTGCCATCAGAGACAGGGAAGGGGAGCAGTTCTTC	CAIRDREGEQFF
TRBV27	.	TRBJ2-5	.	TGTGCCAGCAGAGACCCGGTCCTCCAAGAGACCCAGTACTTC	CASRDPVLQETQYF
TRBV5-6	.	TRBJ1-1	.	TGTGCCAGCAGCTGGCAGGAGAACACTGAAGCTTTCTTT	CASSWQENTEAFF
TRBV7-6	.	TRBJ2-1	.	TGTGCCAGCAGCTTAGAAACCCACAATGAGCAGTTCTTC	CASSLETHNEQFF
TRBV11-2	.	TRBJ2-7	.	TGTGCCAGCAACACAGGCTCCTACGAGCAGTACTTC	CASNTGSYEQYF
TRBV7-9	.	TRBJ2-7	TRBD1	TGTGCCAGCAGCCGACCTGGGACAGGGGATTACGAGCAGTACTTC	CASSRPGTGDYEQYF
TRBV2	.	TRBJ2-1	TRBD2	TGTGCCAGCCCTCGACCAGGCCCTGGACTAGCGGGGATTGGGGATGAGCAGTTCTTC	CASPRPGPGLAGIGDEQFF